This TCR beta chain was identified in a study of graft-versus-host responses after intestinal transplantation. TCRdb's copy holds only in-frame clones and misses some; the assay was immunoSEQ multiplex PCR. The table shows some 15,000 clones, with roughly 88% occurring only once. Sequencing was performed on PBMCs, taken approximately 110 days after intestinal transplant. This sequence originates from a human patient who received an intestinal transplant, so some T cells may come from the graft donor.

The CDR3 loop is CASSSILREEKLFF. As DNA, the CDR3 is TGTGCCAGCAGCTCTATTCTAAGAGAGGAAAAACTGTTTTTT. The chain links TRBV28 to TRBJ1-4; no clear D gene. V lost 6 bases, J lost 8 bases, and 16 bases lay in between. CDR1 is MDHEN and CDR2 is SYDVKM in the germline V gene. The CDR3 spans 14 residues.